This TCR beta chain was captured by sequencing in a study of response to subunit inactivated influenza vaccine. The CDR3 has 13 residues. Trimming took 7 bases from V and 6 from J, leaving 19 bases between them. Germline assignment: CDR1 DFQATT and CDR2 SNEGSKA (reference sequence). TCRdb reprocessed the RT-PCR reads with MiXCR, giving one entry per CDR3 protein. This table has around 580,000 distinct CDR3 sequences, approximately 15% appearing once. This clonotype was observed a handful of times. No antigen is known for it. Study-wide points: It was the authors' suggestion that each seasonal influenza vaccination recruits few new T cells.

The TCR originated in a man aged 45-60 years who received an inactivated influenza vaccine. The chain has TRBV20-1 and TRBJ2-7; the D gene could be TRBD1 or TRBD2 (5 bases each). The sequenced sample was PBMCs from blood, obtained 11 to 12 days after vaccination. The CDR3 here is CSGRPGQSSEQYF. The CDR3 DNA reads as TGCAGTGGAAGACCGGGGCAAAGCTCCGAGCAGTACTTC.